This entry describes one TCR beta chain. This sample was included in a study of cytomegalovirus exposure and HLA in healthy donors. After removal of 0 bases from V and 7 bases from J, the junction contained 5 bases not matched to a gene. Per germline, CDR1 GTSNPN and CDR2 SVGIG (reference sequence). CDR3 length equals 13 residues. It was with 60 Vbeta and 13 Jbeta primers that the PCR ran. Here immunoSEQ multiplex PCR was the method, and the copy in TCRdb shows in-frame clones only, minus some. Among over 150,000 clones listed, 65% to 85% were seen once. The sequencing input was PBMCs. The genes are TRBV30 and TRBJ1-1; 7 bases align to TRBD1. The TCR was taken from a boy aged 2 to 10 in good health and CMV-seronegative. The CDR3 DNA reads as TGTGCCTGGAGTGTAAGGGGGGACAGTGAAGCTTTCTTT. Residues: CAWSVRGDSEAFF.